This TCR beta chain was found in a study of T cells in Graves' hyperthyroidism and ophthalmopathy. About the study: Upon initial diagnosis and before any treatment, peripheral blood was collected.

From germline, CDR1 is MDHEN and CDR2 SYDVKM. The V end lost 7 bases, the J end lost 0 bases, and 13 bases lay between the germline ends. The CDR3 length is 14 residues. This clonotype was seen repeatedly, ten times or more. On the basis of clinical symptoms, serum thyroxine and TRAb, thyroid ultrasound and orbital computed tomography, diagnoses were made. First hyperthyroidism diagnosis is when the blood sample was obtained, before any ophthalmopathy symptoms. Amplification targeted TCR beta CDR3 regions from RNA transcripts. In the first-round RT-PCR of the TCR CDR3, the HTBI primer set was used. TCRdb re-analysed the multiplex PCR reads in MiXCR, keeping a single row per CDR3 protein. This sample has 380,000 or so distinct CDR3 sequences, with less than 15% found just once.

The sequence was collected from a man in his thirties or forties with Graves' hyperthyroidism that later progressed to Graves' ophthalmopathy. The rearrangement joins TRBV28 to TRBJ2-7; a weak D match, TRBD1 (6 bases). Sequenced sample: blood. The CDR3 spells CASTDADSSYEQYF. CDR3 sequence (DNA): TGTGCCAGCACTGACGCGGACAGCTCCTACGAGCAGTACTTC.